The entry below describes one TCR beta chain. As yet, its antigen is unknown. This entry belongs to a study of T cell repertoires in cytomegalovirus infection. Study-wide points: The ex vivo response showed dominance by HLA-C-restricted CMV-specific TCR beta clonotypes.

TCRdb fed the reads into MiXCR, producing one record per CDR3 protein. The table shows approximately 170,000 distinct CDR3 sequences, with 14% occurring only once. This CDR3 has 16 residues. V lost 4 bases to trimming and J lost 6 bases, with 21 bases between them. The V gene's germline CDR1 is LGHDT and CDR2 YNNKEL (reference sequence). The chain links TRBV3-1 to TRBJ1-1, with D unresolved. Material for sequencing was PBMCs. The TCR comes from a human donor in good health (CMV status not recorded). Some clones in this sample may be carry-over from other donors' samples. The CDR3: CASSRRFGQALSEAFF. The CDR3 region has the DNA TGTGCCAGCAGCCGAAGATTTGGCCAGGCCCTCTCTGAAGCTTTCTTT. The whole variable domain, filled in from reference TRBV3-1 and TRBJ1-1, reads DTAVSQTPKYLVTQMGNDKSIKCEQNLGHDTMYWYKQDSKKFLKIMFSYNNKELIINETVPNRFSPKSPDKAHLNLHINSLELGDSAVYFCASSRRFGQALSEAFFGQGTRLTVV.